This TCR beta chain was profiled in a study of graft-versus-host responses after intestinal transplantation. Study details: Recipients across the board were started on anti-thymocyte globulin induction, then kept on tacrolimus and steroids for two to four years.

The CDR3 spans 15 residues. Trimming left V 4 bases short and J 2 bases short, with 14 bases between. Germline V gene lookup returns CDR1 SGHDN and CDR2 FVKESK. Sequencing used immunoSEQ multiplex PCR; TCRdb keeps in-frame clones, though not all of them. The sample includes around 110,000 clones, around 90% of them seen just once. Points on this clone: Its antigen is undetermined.

This TCR came from a human donor who was the organ donor for an intestinal transplant. Specimen: unstimulated CD4+ T cells sorted from spleen or lymph node cells, collected before transplant. This chain connects TRBV14 to TRBJ2-5, with a tentative D call TRBD2 (6 bases). CDR3 region: CASSRPLGGQETQYF. DNA for the CDR3: TGTGCCAGCAGCCGACCCCTCGGGGGACAAGAGACCCAGTACTTC.